The clone carrying this T cell receptor beta chain was recorded only once. TEMRA cells were FACS-enriched and CD8+ and CD4+ T cells negatively isolated. Trimming took off 8 bases at V and 6 bases at J, with 17 bases between the two ends. Per germline, CDR1 LNHDA and CDR2 SQIVND (reference sequence). This CDR3 contains 14 residues. Reverse transcription of about 0.5 to 1 ug RNA used random hexamers. TCRdb re-derived calls from the immunoSEQ multiplex PCR reads in MiXCR, one entry per CDR3 protein. The sample yields some 130,000 distinct CDR3 sequences, about 94% seen once. This sample is part of a study of CD8 T cells in Susac syndrome.

The material sequenced was CD4+ T cells from PBMCs. The receptor was derived from a human donor with multiple sclerosis. The V gene is TRBV19, the J gene TRBJ1-5; tentative D call: TRBD1 (6 bases). DNA of the CDR3: TGTGCCAGTGAACAGGGCGCCTTTGTTCAGCCCCAGCATTTT. Its protein is CASEQGAFVQPQHF.